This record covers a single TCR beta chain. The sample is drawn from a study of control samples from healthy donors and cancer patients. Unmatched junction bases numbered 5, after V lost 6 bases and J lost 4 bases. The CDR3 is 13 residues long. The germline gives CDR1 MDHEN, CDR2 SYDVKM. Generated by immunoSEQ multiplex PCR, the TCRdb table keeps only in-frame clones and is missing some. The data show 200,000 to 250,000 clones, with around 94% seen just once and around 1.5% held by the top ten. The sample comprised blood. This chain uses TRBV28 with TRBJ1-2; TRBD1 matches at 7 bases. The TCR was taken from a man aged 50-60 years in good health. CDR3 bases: TGTGCCAGCAGGGGGGACAGCTTCTATGGCTACACCTTC. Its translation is CASRGDSFYGYTF.